Listed below are T cell receptor beta chains from one sample, sequenced in a study of T-cell reconstitution after alpha-beta-depleted transplantation in children. TCRdb fed the PCR reads into MiXCR, producing one record per CDR3 protein. Of some 43,000 distinct CDR3 sequences in the sample, around 9.2% were seen once. The material was PBMCs, mostly from graft donor cells, obtained 60 days after TCRalphabeta/CD19-depleted stem cell transplant. These receptors all stem from a male patient aged 2-9 years who had a stem cell transplant for chronic granulomatous disease, so the T cells may come from the graft donor. The CDR3 runs from the conserved cysteine through the conserved F or W. Each record gives: V gene, D gene, clone size, J gene, CDR3 length, CDR3 DNA, CDR3 protein. D genes are given only for firm matches. Size is omitted from some rows. Given values are once, few, many or a class for expanded clones.

>TRBV7-8|NA|NA|TRBJ2-1|18
TGTGCCAGCAGCTTAAGGAAACCCGGGATTCTATCCTACAATGAGCAGTTCTTC
CASSLRKPGILSYNEQFF
>TRBV6-4|NA|many|TRBJ2-3|13
TGTGCCAGCAGTGACGAGGCCACAGATACGCAGTATTTT
CASSDEATDTQYF
>TRBV7-9|NA|NA|TRBJ2-3|15
TGTGCCAGCAGCTTAGGTCTATCACGCACAGATACGCAGTATTTT
CASSLGLSRTDTQYF
>TRBV20-1|TRBD2|many|TRBJ2-3|15
TGCAGTGCTAGAGATCTAGCGGGGTTCACAGATACGCAGTATTTT
CSARDLAGFTDTQYF
>TRBV4-1|NA|many|TRBJ2-2|12
TGCGCCAGCAGCCGAAGAGCCGGGGAGCTGTTTTTT
CASSRRAGELFF
>TRBV12-3/TRBV12-4|NA|many|TRBJ2-1|16
TGTGCCAGCAGTCAAGCCCAGCGGAGCTCCTACAATGAGCAGTTCTTC
CASSQAQRSSYNEQFF
>TRBV19|TRBD1|NA|TRBJ2-7|19
TGTGCCAGTAGTATAGGATCCGGGCAGGGGGCTCCCTCCTCCTACGAGCAGTACTTC
CASSIGSGQGAPSSYEQYF
>TRBV20-1|NA|many|TRBJ2-4|15
TGCAGTAATGCCGGGTATCTCAGCGACAAAAACATTCAGTACTTC
CSNAGYLSDKNIQYF
>TRBV20-1|TRBD1|NA|TRBJ1-1|13
TGCAGTGCTAGACGGACAGGGTCTATTGAAGCTTTCTTT
CSARRTGSIEAFF
>TRBV14|NA|NA|TRBJ2-1|15
TGTGCCAGCAGCCAACGGCGGGACCCGTACAATGAGCAGTTCTTC
CASSQRRDPYNEQFF
>TRBV20-1|NA|many|TRBJ2-1|17
TGCAGTGCTAGAGAGCCCCGCATCTCAAGGCGTAAAAATGAGCAGTTCTTC
CSAREPRISRRKNEQFF
>TRBV7-8|TRBD1|few|TRBJ1-1|18
TGTGCCAGCAGCTTAAGGATCCTGGGACAGGGGGAGAACACTGAAGCTTTCTTT
CASSLRILGQGENTEAFF
>TRBV19|NA|NA|TRBJ2-2|15
TGTGCCAGTAGTATTAGACTCCCGAACACCGGGGAGCTGTTTTTT
CASSIRLPNTGELFF
>TRBV4-3|NA|many|TRBJ2-2|16
TGCGCCAGCAGCCAAGTGTGGCTAGCTTACACCGGGGAGCTGTTTTTT
CASSQVWLAYTGELFF
>TRBV5-1|NA|many|TRBJ2-2|14
TGCGCCAGCAGCTCTTTGGACAAACCCGGGGAGCTGTTTTTT
CASSSLDKPGELFF
>TRBV6-2/TRBV6-3|NA|few|TRBJ2-5|16
TGTGCCAGACAAATGGGGATTCGGGACTTACAAGAGACCCAGTACTTC
CARQMGIRDLQETQYF
>TRBV11-2|TRBD2|many|TRBJ2-7|13
TGTGCCAGCAGCCCGAGCGGGAGGGGAGAGCAGTACTTC
CASSPSGRGEQYF
>TRBV5-6|NA|many|TRBJ2-7|14
TGTGCCAGCAGCTTGGTCTCTACCACCTACGAGCAGTACTTC
CASSLVSTTYEQYF
>TRBV28|NA|many|TRBJ2-3|11
TGTGCCAGCAGTTCATCCGGACGACAGTATTTT
CASSSSGRQYF
>TRBV20-1|TRBD1|NA|TRBJ1-6|16
TGCAGTGCACCGGGACAGTTCGGGCTACGCGATTCACCCCTCCACTTT
CSAPGQFGLRDSPLHF
>TRBV12-3/TRBV12-4|TRBD1|many|TRBJ2-1|16
TGTGCCAGCAGTTTAGATGGGACAGGAAACTACAATGAGCAGTTCTTC
CASSLDGTGNYNEQFF
>TRBV30|TRBD1|many|TRBJ2-7|17
TGTGCCTGGAGCGTGGGGACAGGGGATCCCCAAATCCACGAGCAGTACTTC
CAWSVGTGDPQIHEQYF
>TRBV20-1|NA|few|TRBJ2-3|13
TGCAGTGCTAGGAGACGGAGCACAGATACGCAGTATTTT
CSARRRSTDTQYF
>TRBV20-1|NA|NA|TRBJ1-2|12
TGCAGTGCTAGGGCAGGGCCCTATGGCTACACCTTC
CSARAGPYGYTF
>TRBV6-1|TRBD1|many|TRBJ1-4|15
TGTGCCAGCAGTGAAGGCGGCAGGGGGAGGGAAAAACTGTTTTTT
CASSEGGRGREKLFF
>TRBV6-5|NA|many|TRBJ2-7|14
TGTGCCAGCCACCGCCCGACAGCCCCCTACGAGCAGTACTTC
CASHRPTAPYEQYF
>TRBV12-3/TRBV12-4|NA|NA|TRBJ1-3|17
TGTGCCAAGAGCGCCCCGAGCAGGCCCTCCTCTGGAAACACCATATATTTT
CAKSAPSRPSSGNTIYF
>TRBV29-1|NA|NA|TRBJ2-3|14
TGCAGCGTTGAATTGGTGCAGGGTACAGATACGCAGTATTTT
CSVELVQGTDTQYF
>TRBV20-1|NA|many|TRBJ2-7|14
TGCAGTGCTGGATCCTGGGACCGAATCTACGAGCAGTACTTC
CSAGSWDRIYEQYF
>TRBV3-1|NA|many|TRBJ1-2|16
TGTGCCAGCAGCCAAGGGAGAGAGCCCAGGAACTATGGCTACACCTTC
CASSQGREPRNYGYTF
>TRBV5-1|TRBD1|many|TRBJ2-6|17
TGCGCCAGCAGCTCAGGGACAGCGCTCTCTGGGGCCAACGTCCTGACTTTC
CASSSGTALSGANVLTF
>TRBV7-9|NA|many|TRBJ1-1|16
TGTGCCAGCAGCGAAAGTCGGGGGATGATGAACACTGAAGCTTTCTTT
CASSESRGMMNTEAFF
>TRBV27|NA|many|TRBJ2-7|13
TGTGCCAGCAGTTGGGCCGGGGAATACGAGCAGTACTTC
CASSWAGEYEQYF